The 20 T cell receptor beta chains below all came from one sample that was sequenced in a study of T cell clones after liver transplantation. Profiled with immunoSEQ multiplex PCR; TCRdb holds only in-frame clones, not every one. The table includes some 50,000 clones, approximately 77% detected once. The specimen was CD4+ T cells from blood, collected at the 22-month timepoint. These receptors originate from a human patient who received a liver transplant. The graft donor may account for some of the T cells.

This chain joins TRBV28 and TRBJ1-5, with 8 bases lining up with TRBD1. With 2 bases clipped from V and 5 bases from J, the junction kept 17 bases outside the gene matches. The CDR3 has 19 residues. The germline V gene encodes CDR1 MDHEN and CDR2 SYDVKM. In DNA form, the CDR3 reads TGTGCCAGCAGTTTAAGCAGGGGGCTTGGGGGGTCGTACGATCAGCCCCAGCATTTT. Protein: CASSLSRGLGGSYDQPQHF.

The chain joins TRBV30 to TRBJ2-3; D ambiguous. The V end was cut by 2 bases, the J end by 1 base, with 4 bases between. The germline V gene encodes CDR1 GTSNPN and CDR2 SVGIG (reference sequence). This CDR3 has 12 amino acids. CDR3 nucleotide sequence: TGTGCCTGGAGTTCAGGCACAGATACGCAGTATTTT. This encodes CAWSSGTDTQYF.

The chain is built from TRBV29-1 and TRBJ1-1; weak D call: TRBD1 (5 bases). This CDR3 has 13 residues. V was cut by 7 bases and J by 8 bases, with 20 bases left in between. CDR1 and CDR2 (germline): SQVTM, ANQGSEA. In nucleotides, the CDR3 is TGCAGCGCCACCCAAGGGTGGGGCGGGGAAGCTTTCTTT. Encoded protein: CSATQGWGGEAFF. The full variable domain, rest sourced from reference TRBV29-1 and TRBJ1-1, is SAVISQKPSRDICQRGTSLTIQCQVDSQVTMMFWYRQQPGQSLTLIATANQGSEATYESGFVIDKFPISRPNLTFSTLTVSNMSPEDSSIYLCSATQGWGGEAFFGQGTRLTVV.

The CDR3 DNA reads as TGTGCCAGCAGTAGCGTCTCCGCCGAGCAGTACTTC. It specifies CASSSVSAEQYF. The chain uses TRBV28 and TRBJ2-7; D ambiguous. V lost 5 bases to trimming and J lost 6 bases, with 11 bases between them. Germline CDR1 is MDHEN and CDR2 is SYDVKM. The CDR3 spans 12 residues. The entire variable domain, with the rest obtained from reference TRBV28 and TRBJ2-7, is as follows: DVKVTQSSRYLVKRTGEKVFLECVQDMDHENMFWYRQDPGLGLRLIYFSYDVKMKEKGDIPEGYSVSREKKERFSLILESASTNQTSMYLCASSSVSAEQYFGPGTRLTVT.

By share, this clone counts as medium-sized (0.01 to 0.1%). The chain combines TRBV29-1 with TRBJ1-2, with D hard to call. V shed 5 bases and J shed 6 bases, with 4 bases lying between them. The germline CDR1 and CDR2 sequences are SQVTM and ANQGSEA. This CDR3 spans 9 amino acids. The CDR3 region is CSVQDGYTF. CDR3 DNA sequence: TGCAGCGTTCAGGATGGCTACACCTTC.

This clone was seen a handful of times. The CDR3 DNA is TGTGCCAGCAGCGTCCGACAAGGAGAGACCCAGTACTTC. It yields the protein CASSVRQGETQYF. The chain joins TRBV9 to TRBJ2-5; D is uncertain. The CDR3 extends over 13 amino acids. Germline V gene lookup returns CDR1 SGDLS and CDR2 YYNGEE. V gave up 2 bases and J gave up 4 bases, with 9 bases separating them.

The CDR3 is CSGTTGGNEQFF. CDR3 in DNA: TGCAGCGGTACGACAGGTGGCAATGAGCAGTTCTTC. The chain is built from TRBV29-1 and TRBJ2-1; TRBD1 might be the D (6 bases). V was clipped by 7 bases and J by 6 bases, with 13 bases between them. Germline V gene lookup returns CDR1 SQVTM and CDR2 ANQGSEA. The CDR3 totals 12 residues.

This chain links TRBV7-8 with TRBJ2-7; 10 bases are a match to TRBD1. Germline assignment: CDR1 SGHVS and CDR2 FQNEAQ. CDR3 length: 15 residues. V lost 1 base, J lost 5 bases, and 5 bases stayed unmatched. The CDR3 region has the DNA TGTGCCAGCAGCTTAGTCGTGACAGGGGGCGACGAGCAGTACTTC. Encoded protein: CASSLVVTGGDEQYF.

J is TRBJ2-5 and V is TRBV7-9, with TRBD1 matching 9 bases. The CDR3 is 13 amino acids. Trimming cost V 7 bases and J 3 bases; bases outside gene matches: 3. Per the germline V gene, CDR1 is SEHNR and CDR2 is FQNEAQ (reference sequence). The CDR3 is CASTRTGEETQYF. DNA of the CDR3: TGTGCCAGCACCCGGACAGGGGAAGAGACCCAGTACTTC.

The gene calls are TRBV5-5 and TRBJ1-6; D remains unclear. The CDR3 has 14 amino acids. Trimming pared 4 bases from V and 7 bases from J, leaving 12 bases between. The germline CDR1 and CDR2 sequences are SGHKS and YYEKEE (reference sequence). The CDR3 loop reads CASSNSLPNSPLHF. CDR3 coding DNA: TGTGCCAGCAGCAACAGCTTACCCAATTCACCCCTCCACTTT.

This chain joins TRBV7-2 and TRBJ2-1; D assignment may be TRBD1 or TRBD2 (5 bases each). V lost 3 bases and J 4 bases, leaving 13 bases between the germline ends. CDR1 is SGHTA and CDR2 is FQGNSA in the germline V gene. There are 15 residues in the CDR3. The CDR3 loop is CASSLNGDVYNEQFF. The CDR3 region has the DNA TGTGCCAGCAGCTTGAACGGGGACGTTTACAATGAGCAGTTCTTC.

This clone has only a few counts. V usage is TRBV6-1 and J usage is TRBJ1-2; D not resolved. CDR3 size: 13 residues. V was clipped by 5 bases and J by 6 bases, with 13 bases between them. Per the germline V gene, CDR1 is MNHNS and CDR2 is SASEGT. The chain's CDR3 is CASSRKSGNGYTF. The CDR3 bases are TGTGCCAGCAGTCGAAAGTCGGGGAATGGCTACACCTTC.

The chain's CDR3 is CASTPVGVQPQHF. Here the CDR3 DNA reads TGTGCCAGCACCCCCGTAGGGGTTCAGCCCCAGCATTTT. The chain couples TRBV7-8 to TRBJ1-5, with TRBD1 as a possible D gene (5 bases). CDR1 and CDR2 (germline): SGHVS, FQNEAQ. Trimming left V 7 bases short and J 6 bases short, with 13 bases between. The CDR3 is 13 residues long.

This chain joins TRBV4-1 and TRBJ1-6; the match to TRBD1 covers 7 bases. In germline, CDR1 is MGHRA, CDR2 YSYEKL. This CDR3 contains 18 residues. Trimming took 2 bases from V and 0 from J; bases not matched to a gene: 7. The CDR3 reads CASSQRTGLSSYNSPLHF. DNA for the CDR3: TGCGCCAGCAGCCAACGGACAGGTTTAAGCTCCTATAATTCACCCCTCCACTTT.

The V gene is TRBV4-1, the J gene TRBJ2-7; 8 nucleotides agree with TRBD1. Germline-derived CDR1 and CDR2 are MGHRA and YSYEKL. The trim removed 3 bases at V and 8 bases at J, leaving 12 bases unmatched. The CDR3 runs 15 residues. The CDR3 sequence: CASSHGQGPSRKQYF. DNA of the CDR3: TGCGCCAGCAGCCATGGACAGGGACCGTCCCGGAAGCAGTACTTC.

This clone has just a few counts. The chain recombines TRBV28 with TRBJ1-6; the D is unclear. The ends were cut back, 6 bases at V and 6 bases at J, with 15 bases in the middle. This CDR3 contains 15 residues. Germline V CDR1 and CDR2: MDHEN, SYDVKM. The CDR3 sequence: CASRGEQLRNSPLHF. The CDR3 nucleotides are TGTGCCAGCAGGGGAGAGCAGCTACGTAATTCACCCCTCCACTTT.

This clone showed up just a few times. CDR3 in DNA: TGTGCCAGTAGTTCTCCTACCAGGGGATCCACTGAAGCTTTCTTT. This translates into CASSSPTRGSTEAFF. The chain employs TRBV19 and TRBJ1-1, with D possibly matching TRBD1 (6 bases). The V gene lost 5 bases and the J gene lost 4 bases, with 17 bases spanning the gap. Germline V gene sequence: CDR1 LNHDA, CDR2 SQIVND (reference sequence). This CDR3 is 15 amino acids long.

DNA for the CDR3: TGTGCCAGCAGGGCCTGGGGGGGACAGGATAACTATGGCTACACCTTC. This gives the protein CASRAWGGQDNYGYTF. This chain joins TRBV9 and TRBJ1-2; 8 bases agree with TRBD1. Germline V lookup: CDR1 SGDLS, CDR2 YYNGEE. J lost 1 base, V lost 5 bases, and 10 bases had no gene match. This CDR3 spans 16 amino acids.

V usage is TRBV10-1 and J usage is TRBJ2-5, with 12 nucleotides matching TRBD2. J lost 2 bases, V lost 3 bases, and 1 base had no gene match. The CDR3 consists of 15 residues. Germline CDR1 is WNHNN and CDR2 is SYGVQD (reference sequence). CDR3 loop: CASSDTSGGQETQYF. The CDR3 DNA is TGCGCCAGCAGTGATACTAGCGGGGGGCAAGAGACCCAGTACTTC.

The chain is built from TRBV30 and TRBJ1-4, with D tentatively TRBD1 (5 bases). The germline CDR1 and CDR2 sequences are GTSNPN and SVGIG (reference sequence). This CDR3 spans 13 amino acids. The CDR3 loop is CARSEGPNEKLFF. CDR3 DNA: TGTGCGAGGAGCGAGGGGCCTAATGAAAAACTGTTTTTT.